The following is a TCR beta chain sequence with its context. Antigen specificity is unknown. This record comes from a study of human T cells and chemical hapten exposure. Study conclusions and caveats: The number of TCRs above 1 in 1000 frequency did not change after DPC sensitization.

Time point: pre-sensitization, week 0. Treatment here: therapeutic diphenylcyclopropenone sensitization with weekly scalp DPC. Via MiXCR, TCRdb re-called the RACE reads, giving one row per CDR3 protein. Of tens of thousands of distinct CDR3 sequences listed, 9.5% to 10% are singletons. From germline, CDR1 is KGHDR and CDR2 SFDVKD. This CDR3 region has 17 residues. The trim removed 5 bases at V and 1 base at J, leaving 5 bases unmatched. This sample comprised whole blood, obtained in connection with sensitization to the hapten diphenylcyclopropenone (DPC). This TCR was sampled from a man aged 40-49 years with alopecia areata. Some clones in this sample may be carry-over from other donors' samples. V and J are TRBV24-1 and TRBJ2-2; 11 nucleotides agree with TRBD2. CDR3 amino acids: CATSGLAGILNTGELFF. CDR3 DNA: TGTGCCACCAGTGGACTAGCGGGAATTTTGAACACCGGGGAGCTGTTTTTT.